This is a list of T cell receptor beta chains from one sample in a study of blood T cell repertoires in COVID-19. Assay: immunoSEQ multiplex PCR; the TCRdb copy retains only in-frame clones and omits some. The table lists 240,000 or so clones, around 85% of them singletons, with about 5.9% in the top ten. The specimen sequenced was peripheral blood. These TCRs come from a man in his sixties with acute or convalescent COVID-19. CDR3s include the opening cysteine and the closing phenylalanine or tryptophan. The D gene is left open where the match is weak. Where a row states a size, it is once, few, many or the class of an expanded clone; other rows omit it.

V gene: TRBV11-2
clone size: NA
J gene: TRBJ2-1
D gene: TRBD2
CDR3 DNA: TGTGCCAGCAGCTTAATCGGAGGAGCGGGAGTTCACGATGAGCAGTTCTTC
CDR3 protein: CASSLIGGAGVHDEQFF

V gene: TRBV7-2
clone size: NA
J gene: TRBJ2-7
D gene: TRBD2
CDR3 DNA: TGTGCCAGCAGCTTAGAGGCGGGAGGGCCTTACGAGCAGTACTTC
CDR3 protein: CASSLEAGGPYEQYF

V gene: TRBV5-4
clone size: NA
J gene: TRBJ2-2
D gene: NA
CDR3 DNA: TGTGCCAGCAGCTTGGATCGCGGCTCGAACACCGGGGAGCTGTTTTTT
CDR3 protein: CASSLDRGSNTGELFF

V gene: TRBV24-1
clone size: NA
J gene: TRBJ1-5
D gene: NA
CDR3 DNA: TGTGCCACCAGTTTAGGAGGGGCGGAAACGCCCCAGCATTTT
CDR3 protein: CATSLGGAETPQHF

V gene: TRBV6-1
clone size: NA
J gene: TRBJ1-2
D gene: NA
CDR3 DNA: TGTGCCAGCAGTGAAGGGCCTGGCTACACCTTC
CDR3 protein: CASSEGPGYTF

V gene: TRBV27
clone size: NA
J gene: TRBJ2-7
D gene: NA
CDR3 DNA: TGTGCCAGCATGGGCCCCGGTGGCGAGCAGTACTTC
CDR3 protein: CASMGPGGEQYF

V gene: TRBV10-3
clone size: NA
J gene: TRBJ2-6
D gene: TRBD2
CDR3 DNA: TGTGCCATCAGTGATTCCGCGGGAGCTGGGGCCAACGTCCTGACTTTC
CDR3 protein: CAISDSAGAGANVLTF

V gene: TRBV4-2
clone size: NA
J gene: TRBJ1-5
D gene: NA
CDR3 DNA: TGTGCCAGCAGCCAAGATCCCTCCACCCCCACAGGTTGGCAGCCCCAGCATTTT
CDR3 protein: CASSQDPSTPTGWQPQHF

V gene: TRBV4-3
clone size: NA
J gene: TRBJ2-1
D gene: TRBD1
CDR3 DNA: TGCGCCAGCAGCCAAGCCCCCTCCAGGGGGCTCTATGAGCAGTTCTTC
CDR3 protein: CASSQAPSRGLYEQFF

V gene: TRBV7-9
clone size: once
J gene: TRBJ1-1
D gene: NA
CDR3 DNA: TGTGCCAGCAGCTTAATTGGGCAGGGAAGCACTGAAGCTTTCTTT
CDR3 protein: CASSLIGQGSTEAFF

V gene: TRBV25-1
clone size: NA
J gene: TRBJ1-6
D gene: NA
CDR3 DNA: TGTGCCAGCAGTGCCAGGGTGAACAATTCACCCCTCCACTTT
CDR3 protein: CASSARVNNSPLHF

V gene: TRBV3-1/TRBV3-2
clone size: NA
J gene: TRBJ2-2
D gene: NA
CDR3 DNA: TGTGCCAGCAGCCAATGGGAGACGAACACCGGGGAGCTGTTTTTT
CDR3 protein: CASSQWETNTGELFF

V gene: TRBV20-1
clone size: NA
J gene: TRBJ2-7
D gene: NA
CDR3 DNA: TGCAGTGCTAGTAGGGGGGGGCTCGACGAGCAGTACTTC
CDR3 protein: CSASRGGLDEQYF

V gene: TRBV18
clone size: NA
J gene: TRBJ1-5
D gene: NA
CDR3 DNA: TGTGCCAGCTCAGAAACGAGGGAGCAGCCCCAGCATTTT
CDR3 protein: CASSETREQPQHF

V gene: TRBV6-1
clone size: NA
J gene: TRBJ1-4
D gene: NA
CDR3 DNA: TGTGCCAGCAGTGAAGGAATTTCGGAGGGCTCAAAAAAACTGTTTTTT
CDR3 protein: CASSEGISEGSKKLFF

V gene: TRBV9
clone size: few
J gene: TRBJ1-4
D gene: TRBD1
CDR3 DNA: TGTGCCAGCAGCTTAACCGGGACAGGGGTGGCTAATGAAAAACTGTTTTTT
CDR3 protein: CASSLTGTGVANEKLFF

V gene: TRBV30
clone size: once
J gene: TRBJ2-1
D gene: TRBD2
CDR3 DNA: TGTGCCTGGAGTATCCCGGGACTAGCGGACAATGAGCAGTTCTTC
CDR3 protein: CAWSIPGLADNEQFF

V gene: TRBV5-4
clone size: NA
J gene: TRBJ2-3
D gene: NA
CDR3 DNA: TGTGCCAGCAGCGACGGGTCGCGGGGTGGAGATACGCAGTATTTT
CDR3 protein: CASSDGSRGGDTQYF

V gene: TRBV23-1
clone size: NA
J gene: TRBJ1-5
D gene: TRBD1
CDR3 DNA: TGCGCCAGCAGTCAGGGACAGGGGGCGAATAGTCAGCCCCAGCATTTT
CDR3 protein: CASSQGQGANSQPQHF

V gene: TRBV11-2
clone size: few
J gene: TRBJ1-2
D gene: NA
CDR3 DNA: TGTGCCAGCAGCCCACAGGGCAACTATGGCTACACCTTC
CDR3 protein: CASSPQGNYGYTF

V gene: TRBV2
clone size: few
J gene: TRBJ2-7
D gene: TRBD2
CDR3 DNA: TGTGCCAGCAGCGGACTAGCGGGACACTACGAGCAGTACTTC
CDR3 protein: CASSGLAGHYEQYF

V gene: TRBV19
clone size: NA
J gene: TRBJ1-3
D gene: TRBD1
CDR3 DNA: TGTGCCAGTAGTATCGCCCATGGGACAGGGCAAGGAAACACCATATATTTT
CDR3 protein: CASSIAHGTGQGNTIYF

V gene: TRBV10-3
clone size: NA
J gene: TRBJ2-7
D gene: TRBD2
CDR3 DNA: TGTGCCATCAGTAACCCGGGACTAGCGGGGGGCTGGGAGCAGTACTTC
CDR3 protein: CAISNPGLAGGWEQYF

V gene: TRBV19
clone size: once
J gene: TRBJ2-1
D gene: TRBD1
CDR3 DNA: TGTGCCAGTAGTCCCCGACAGGGGTTGGCGTACAATGAGCAGTTCTTC
CDR3 protein: CASSPRQGLAYNEQFF

V gene: TRBV5-5
clone size: NA
J gene: TRBJ2-7
D gene: NA
CDR3 DNA: TGTGCCAGCAGCTTGCAGGGGTGGTCCGAGCAGTACTTC
CDR3 protein: CASSLQGWSEQYF

V gene: TRBV29-1
clone size: NA
J gene: TRBJ2-7
D gene: TRBD1
CDR3 DNA: TGCAGCGTAGGAAGACAGGGGAGCTCCTACGAGCAGTACTTC
CDR3 protein: CSVGRQGSSYEQYF

V gene: TRBV11-3
clone size: NA
J gene: TRBJ1-4
D gene: NA
CDR3 DNA: TGTGCCAGCAGTCGTAGGGGTAATGAAAAACTGTTTTTT
CDR3 protein: CASSRRGNEKLFF

V gene: TRBV4-2
clone size: NA
J gene: TRBJ2-5
D gene: NA
CDR3 DNA: TGTGCCAGCAGCCTCCACCGGACGGGAGTGGTCGGGTCGGGGGAGACCCAGTACTTC
CDR3 protein: CASSLHRTGVVGSGETQYF

V gene: TRBV19
clone size: NA
J gene: TRBJ2-3
D gene: NA
CDR3 DNA: TGTGCCAGTAGTTCCCGAGCGGCCAAGAGCGCAGATACGCAGTATTTT
CDR3 protein: CASSSRAAKSADTQYF